One and the same sample provided the 26 T cell receptor beta chains below, sequenced in a study of read filtering for tumor transcriptome and immune sequencing. This library used roughly 430 ng RNA and molecular barcoded adaptors spanning alpha/delta and beta/gamma chains. TCRdb analysed the reads with MiXCR anew, one entry per CDR3 protein. The table includes roughly 69,000 distinct CDR3 sequences, about 15% detected once. Material for sequencing was a population of CD138-negative cells sorted from bone marrow. These receptors originate from a donor at least 40 years old with multiple myeloma.

This chain joins TRBV7-2 and TRBJ2-7, with 8 bases that match TRBD2. This CDR3 region has 15 residues. Germline V gene data show CDR1 as SGHTA and CDR2 as FQGNSA. With 1 base clipped from V and 7 bases from J, the junction kept 9 bases outside the gene matches. The DNA for the CDR3 is TGTGCCAGCAGCTTAGTGCGCGGGAGGACGGTTGAGCAGTACTTC. Amino acid sequence: CASSLVRGRTVEQYF.

This clonotype was picked up many times. This rearrangement joins TRBV6-1 to TRBJ1-1, with 7 bases lining up with TRBD1. Per germline, CDR1 MNHNS and CDR2 SASEGT. V lost 6 bases, J lost 11 bases, and 18 bases stayed unmatched. The CDR3 sequence is 15 residues long. Here the CDR3 reads CASSFSGTAVLEAFF. The CDR3 bases are TGTGCCAGCAGCTTTTCCGGGACAGCTGTTTTGGAGGCTTTCTTT.

This clonotype was seen at least ten times. The V call is TRBV27, the J call TRBJ1-1; 9 bases are a match to TRBD1. Germline V gives CDR1 MNHEY, CDR2 SMNVEV (reference sequence). V trimming: 6 bases; J trimming: 1 base; junction bases outside the gene matches: 9. The CDR3 loop spans 16 amino acids. The CDR3 DNA is TGTGCCAGCAGCCAACGGGCGGGACAGGGGAACACTGAAGCTTTCTTT. Protein: CASSQRAGQGNTEAFF.

This clonotype was observed at least ten times. The V and J genes are TRBV7-3 and TRBJ2-1; TRBD2 matches 10 bases. J was trimmed by 5 bases and V by 4 bases; bases with no gene match: 5. The CDR3 covers 15 residues. Germline values: CDR1 SGHTA, CDR2 FQGTGA. CDR3 in amino acids: CASSSVAGGNNEQFF. DNA of the CDR3: TGTGCCAGCAGCTCCGTAGCGGGAGGAAACAATGAGCAGTTCTTC.

Comment on this clonotype: Only one base separates this from a far larger clonotype, so it likely reflects a read error. The V call is TRBV7-2, the J call TRBJ2-1; TRBD2 matches 8 bases. The germline gives CDR1 SGHTA, CDR2 FQGNSA. This CDR3 spans 16 amino acids. DNA for the CDR3: TGTGCCAGCAGCTTGGAGGGAGCGGGGGCGATCCATGAGCGGTTCTTC. Translating gives CASSLEGAGAIHERFF.

At least ten counts were recorded for this clonotype. The chain has TRBV7-2 and TRBJ2-7; 7 bases align to TRBD1. CDR1 SGHTA and CDR2 FQGNSA come from the germline V gene. Trimming took 3 bases from V and 3 from J; bases not matched to a gene: 2. The CDR3 spans 13 residues. The chain's CDR3 is CASSFPGGYEQYF. DNA of the CDR3: TGTGCCAGCAGCTTTCCAGGGGGCTACGAGCAGTACTTC.

This clonotype was recorded many times. The rearrangement joins TRBV7-2 to TRBJ1-2; D might be TRBD1 (5 bases). Germline V lookup: CDR1 SGHTA, CDR2 FQGNSA. Trimming cost V 4 bases and J 3 bases, with 12 bases left between them. The CDR3 is 14 residues long. CDR3 coding DNA: TGTGCCAGCAGCTCCGACAGAACAGACTATGGCTACACCTTC. It translates to CASSSDRTDYGYTF.

V gene TRBV29-1 combines with J gene TRBJ2-5; 7 bases map to TRBD1. Germline V lookup: CDR1 SQVTM, CDR2 ANQGSEA. The junction had 4 bases not matched to a gene; V was cut back by 7 bases and J by 2 bases. This CDR3 has 12 residues. The chain's CDR3 is CSGGQNQETQYF. In nucleotides, the CDR3 is TGCAGCGGGGGACAGAATCAAGAGACCCAGTACTTC. Filled out from reference TRBV29-1 and TRBJ2-5, the complete variable domain reads SAVISQKPSRDICQRGTSLTIQCQVDSQVTMMFWYRQQPGQSLTLIATANQGSEATYESGFVIDKFPISRPNLTFSTLTVSNMSPEDSSIYLCSGGQNQETQYFGPGTRLLVL.

This clonotype appeared many times. This chain uses TRBV5-1 with TRBJ2-3; D may be TRBD1 (6 bases). V was clipped by 3 bases and J by 6 bases, with 20 bases between them. The germline V gene has CDR1 SGHRS and CDR2 YFSETQ. CDR3 length equals 16 residues. The CDR3 spells CASSSHPTGASDTQYF. The CDR3 bases are TGCGCCAGCAGCTCCCACCCGACAGGAGCTAGTGATACGCAGTATTTT.

This clonotype has ten or more counts. The rearrangement uses TRBV20-1 and TRBJ2-7, with TRBD2 identical over 9 bases. CDR3 length: 14 residues. J was trimmed by 4 bases and V by 0 bases; bases with no gene match: 4. CDR1 is DFQATT and CDR2 is SNEGSKA in the germline V gene (reference sequence). CDR3 sequence: CSARDLAGVYEQYF. The CDR3 coding sequence is TGCAGTGCTAGAGATTTAGCGGGAGTATACGAGCAGTACTTC.

This clonotype was detected many times. The gene calls are TRBV14 and TRBJ2-3; D may be TRBD1 (6 bases). The V end lost 1 base, the J end lost 4 bases, and 9 bases lay between the germline ends. Per the germline V gene, CDR1 is SGHDN and CDR2 is FVKESK. The CDR3 has 14 amino acids. The CDR3 here is CASSQVGAADTQYF. CDR3 nucleotide sequence: TGTGCCAGCAGCCAAGTGGGGGCTGCAGATACGCAGTATTTT.

Many counts were recorded for this clonotype. This chain uses TRBV6-4 with TRBJ2-2; D unclear. The CDR3 contains 14 residues. V shed 7 bases and J shed 5 bases, with 14 bases lying between them. Germline V gene lookup returns CDR1 MRHNA and CDR2 SNTAGT. The CDR3 coding sequence is TGTGCCAGCAAACAGAAGACTGAAACCGGGGAGCTGTTTTTT. Translation: CASKQKTETGELFF.

This clonotype was counted at least ten times. The genes are TRBV3-1 and TRBJ2-7; D possibly corresponds to TRBD1 (5 bases). V was trimmed by 3 bases and J by 6 bases, leaving 9 bases between them. Germline V gene sequence: CDR1 LGHDT, CDR2 YNNKEL (reference sequence). The CDR3 consists of 12 residues. The CDR3 DNA is TGTGCCAGCAGCCATAAAAGGGGCGAGCAGTACTTC. Its protein product is CASSHKRGEQYF.

This clonotype has just a few counts. V is TRBV15 and J is TRBJ2-2, with D hard to call. The germline gives CDR1 LNHNV, CDR2 YYDKDF (reference sequence). This CDR3 is 13 amino acids long. Trimming shortened V by 0 bases and J by 6 bases, and 5 bases separated the two germline ends. The CDR3 region has the DNA TGTGCCACCAGCAGAGATTTACCCGGGGAGCTGTTTTTT. It yields the protein CATSRDLPGELFF.

This clonotype was picked up many times. The genes are TRBV3-1 and TRBJ1-1; D possibly corresponds to TRBD1 (6 bases). This CDR3 is built from 16 residues. CDR1 is LGHDT, CDR2 YNNKEL, per germline (reference sequence). With 0 bases removed from V and 4 bases from J, the gap between germline ends came to 15 bases. DNA of the CDR3: TGTGCCAGCAGCCAAGACGGCGGGGGCTCGGGCACTGAAGCTTTCTTT. Translating gives CASSQDGGGSGTEAFF.

In regard to this clonotype: The CDR3 does not close with the conserved phenylalanine or tryptophan, likely indicating a read error. The rearrangement links TRBV15 to TRBJ2-1, with TRBD2 as a possible D gene (5 bases). V shed 4 bases and J shed 7 bases, with 8 bases lying between them. The CDR3 consists of 12 residues. Germline V CDR1 and CDR2: LNHNV, YYDKDF (reference sequence). CDR3 sequence (DNA): TGTGCCACCAGCATCGGAGGTAATGAGCAGTTCCTC. Protein product: CATSIGGNEQFL.

This clonotype was seen at least ten times. The chain employs TRBV5-1 and TRBJ2-1; 11 positions match TRBD2. Germline loops: CDR1 SGHRS, CDR2 YFSETQ. The CDR3 runs to 15 residues. J lost 8 bases, V lost 3 bases, and 7 bases had no gene match. CDR3 DNA sequence: TGCGCCAGCAGCTATCCGCTAGCGGGAGGCGATGAGCAGTTCTTC. Protein product: CASSYPLAGGDEQFF.

This clonotype has a handful of counts. This rearrangement joins TRBV29-1 to TRBJ1-2; 9 bases fit TRBD1. CDR1 SQVTM and CDR2 ANQGSEA come from the germline V gene. V shed 6 bases and J 4 bases; nucleotides not matched to a gene: 15. CDR3 length equals 16 residues. The CDR3 spells CSVGPGQGSGGYGYTF. DNA of the CDR3: TGCAGCGTGGGCCCGGGACAGGGATCGGGGGGCTATGGCTACACCTTC.

CDR3 in amino acids: CASSQDRGGISYEQYF. DNA of the CDR3: TGCGCCAGCAGCCAAGATCGTGGAGGGATTTCCTACGAGCAGTACTTC. The chain recombines TRBV4-1 with TRBJ2-7; a weak D match, TRBD2 (6 bases). This CDR3 contains 16 residues. V lost 0 bases and J 1 base, leaving 13 bases between the germline ends. CDR1 MGHRA and CDR2 YSYEKL come from the germline V gene.

Details on this clonotype: Given a much more abundant clone one base away, this may be a read error. The rearrangement uses TRBV5-1 and TRBJ2-2, with D tentatively TRBD1 (6 bases). CDR1 and CDR2 (germline): SGHRS, YFSETQ. CDR3 size: 14 residues. Here the CDR3 reads CACSLDTGSGELFF. The CDR3 bases are TGCGCCTGCAGCTTGGACACAGGGTCCGGGGAGCTGTTTTTT.

This clonotype was detected many times. The gene calls are TRBV29-1 and TRBJ2-2, with D unclear. V lost 7 bases, J lost 4 bases, and 13 bases lay in between. This CDR3 region has 13 residues. Germline V CDR1 and CDR2: SQVTM, ANQGSEA. The chain's CDR3 is CSAQMGFTGELFF. The CDR3 DNA sequence: TGCAGCGCCCAGATGGGGTTCACCGGGGAGCTGTTTTTT.

This clonotype was seen only a few times. The J gene is TRBJ1-2, the V gene TRBV5-1; D unresolved. V lost 1 base and J lost 2, with 6 bases in between. The CDR3 is 13 amino acids. Germline loops: CDR1 SGHRS, CDR2 YFSETQ. The CDR3 spells CASSLRGNYGYTF. The CDR3 coding sequence is TGCGCCAGCAGCTTGCGAGGGAACTATGGCTACACCTTC. The variable domain in full, completed from reference TRBV5-1 and TRBJ1-2, reads KAGVTQTPRYLIKTRGQQVTLSCSPISGHRSVSWYQQTPGQGLQFLFEYFSETQRNKGNFPGRFSGRQFSNSRSEMNVSTLELGDSALYLCASSLRGNYGYTFGSGTRLTVV.

This clonotype showed up just a few times. The rearrangement links TRBV6-5 to TRBJ2-2, with D perhaps assigned TRBD1 or TRBD2 (6 bases each). The CDR3 loop spans 16 amino acids. Trimming took 5 bases from V and 6 from J, leaving 19 bases between them. Germline values: CDR1 MNHEY, CDR2 SVGAGI. The CDR3 protein is CASSRPVGGSSGELFF. The CDR3 DNA sequence: TGTGCCAGCAGTCGACCGGTGGGGGGCAGCTCCGGGGAGCTGTTTTTT.

This clonotype was found many times. The rearrangement joins TRBV5-1 to TRBJ2-5; tentatively, D is TRBD1 (5 bases). This CDR3 spans 14 amino acids. The ends were cut back, 0 bases at V and 3 bases at J, with 9 bases in the middle. Germline V CDR1 and CDR2: SGHRS, YFSETQ. DNA for the CDR3: TGCGCCAGCAGCTTGGGGACAACTAAAGAGACCCAGTACTTC. Translation gives CASSLGTTKETQYF.

With regard to this clonotype: One base away lies a much larger clone, so this may be a sequencing read error. The V call is TRBV7-8, the J call TRBJ1-4, with D tentatively TRBD1 (5 bases). The DNA end lines up better with TRBJ1-5; the J call may be wrong. Germline values: CDR1 SGHVS, CDR2 FQNEAQ. The CDR3 covers 13 residues. Here the CDR3 reads CASSLEAGQRQHF. For the CDR3, the DNA is TGTGCCAGCAGCTTAGAGGCGGGGCAGAGGCAGCATTTT.

Turning to this clonotype: This may be a read error: a much more frequent sequence differs by one nucleotide. The V call is TRBV12-5, the J call TRBJ2-7; D unclear. Germline assignment: CDR1 LGHNT and CDR2 FRNRAP. CDR3 length: 12 residues. In nucleotides, the CDR3 is TGTCCTACCAGTTCCAGGTCCTACGAGCAGTACTTC. Residues: CPTSSRSYEQYF.